The clone carrying this T cell receptor (beta chain) was seen more than once but under ten times. The data were produced by immunoSEQ multiplex PCR, yet TCRdb's version contains in-frame clones alone and is incomplete. The sample gives tens of thousands of clones, more than 75% of which show up once; about 17% is in the top ten. These data originate in a study of blood T cell repertoires in COVID-19. J was trimmed by 6 bases and V by 5 bases; bases with no gene match: 13. Per the germline V gene, CDR1 is SNHLY and CDR2 is FYNNEI. This CDR3 region has 17 residues. The J gene is TRBJ2-3, the V gene TRBV2; 11 bases agree with TRBD1. The material sequenced was peripheral blood. The source of this sequence is a human donor in a cohort sampled during active COVID-19. The CDR3 DNA follows: TGTGCCAGCAGTACAAACCCCGGACAGGGGGCGGGGGATACGCAGTATTTT. Encoded protein: CASSTNPGQGAGDTQYF.